This T cell receptor (beta chain) comes out of a study of T cells in Graves' hyperthyroidism and ophthalmopathy. TCR beta CDR3 regions were amplified from RNA transcripts. TCR CDR3 underwent first-round RT-PCR with the HTBI primer set. TCRdb called the multiplex PCR reads again in MiXCR, with one record for every CDR3 protein. The sample lists more than 45,000 distinct CDR3 sequences, 49% seen once, with 12% in the top ten. This clonotype was seen ten or more times. The CDR3 runs 15 residues. Germline assignment: CDR1 SGHTA and CDR2 FQGNSA. V shed 5 bases and J 2 bases; nucleotides not matched to a gene: 3.

V is TRBV7-2 and J is TRBJ2-1; 10 bases agree with TRBD2. The clonotype comes from a woman aged 30 to 39 with Graves' ophthalmopathy. The sequencing input was blood. CDR3 nucleotides: TGTGCCAGCAGCAAGGGGACTAGCGCCTACAATGAGCAGTTCTTC. It yields the protein CASSKGTSAYNEQFF.